The rows below give T cell receptor beta chains drawn from one sample of a study of CD8+ T cells in alopecia areata. Measured with immunoSEQ multiplex PCR; TCRdb has only the in-frame clones, and not every one. The repertoire holds approximately 100,000 clones, with approximately 52% as singletons. Sequencing was carried out using CD4+ T cells sorted from blood. Receptors were obtained from a human donor in good health. Each CDR3 is given with its conserved first and last residue. A D gene is named only where the DNA matches it firmly. Rows may omit the clone size; those that give it use once, few, many or a size class.

J gene | clone size | D gene | V gene | CDR3 DNA | CDR3 protein
TRBJ2-5 | once | TRBD1 | TRBV29-1 | TGCAGCGCCCGCTGGACAGGGGGCAGGACCCAGTACTTC | CSARWTGGRTQYF
TRBJ1-2 | NA | NA | TRBV9 | TGTGCCAGCAGCGTAGGGGAAGGGGCCTATGGCTACACCTTC | CASSVGEGAYGYTF
TRBJ2-5 | few | TRBD2 | TRBV5-1 | TGCGCCAGCAGCTCCAGGACTAGGGAGGCTCCCGGGTACCAAGAGACCCAGTACTTC | CASSSRTREAPGYQETQYF
TRBJ2-5 | few | NA | TRBV4-1 | TGCGCCAGCAGCCAAGAAGCCAGTTCTCGGGCGGCCCAGTACTTC | CASSQEASSRAAQYF
TRBJ2-6 | NA | TRBD1 | TRBV2 | TGTGCCAGCATGGGTGGCAGGGGGCGAAAAGGGGCCAACGTCCTGACTTTC | CASMGGRGRKGANVLTF
TRBJ2-3 | NA | TRBD2 | TRBV29-1 | TGCAGCGTGCGGGTGGCGGGGGGTTGGTCGCAGTATTTT | CSVRVAGGWSQYF
TRBJ1-4 | NA | NA | TRBV7-9 | TGTGCCAGCAGCCCGAGACAGTCAACTAATGAAAAACTGTTTTTT | CASSPRQSTNEKLFF
TRBJ2-5 | NA | NA | TRBV7-3 | TGTGCCAGCAGCTTAGACTTCGGGCAGTACTTC | CASSLDFGQYF
TRBJ1-6 | few | NA | TRBV6-5 | TGTGCCAGCAGCCTCCCAGGGAGTTCACCCCTCCACTTT | CASSLPGSSPLHF
TRBJ2-5 | NA | NA | TRBV6-4 | TGTGCCAGCAGGCACCCCGGAACGAACCAAGAGACCCAGTACTTC | CASRHPGTNQETQYF
TRBJ2-5 | NA | TRBD2 | TRBV5-4 | TGTGCCAGCAGCCCAGCGGGACTTAAAGAGACCCAGTACTTC | CASSPAGLKETQYF
TRBJ2-2 | NA | NA | TRBV9 | TGTGCCAGCAGCCCCCGTCACGGGGAGCTGTTTTTT | CASSPRHGELFF
TRBJ1-2 | NA | NA | TRBV28 | TGTGCCAGCATTGAGACGGGGCGGGCTAACTATGGCTACACCTTC | CASIETGRANYGYTF
TRBJ1-2 | NA | NA | TRBV5-4 | TGTGCCAGCAGCTTGGACAGGAAGAACTATGGCTACACCTTC | CASSLDRKNYGYTF
TRBJ1-2 | few | NA | TRBV29-1 | TGCAGCGCGGCCACCAGGGGTAACTATGGCTACACCTTC | CSAATRGNYGYTF
TRBJ1-1 | many | NA | TRBV19 | TGTGCCAGTAGTGACAGCACCGGCCTCATGAACACTGAAGCTTTCTTT | CASSDSTGLMNTEAFF
TRBJ1-1 | NA | TRBD1 | TRBV7-9 | TGTGCCAGCAGCTTAACAGGGGTGAGCACTGAAGCTTTCTTT | CASSLTGVSTEAFF
TRBJ2-7 | NA | NA | TRBV5-1 | TGCGCCAGCAGCTTGGTGTCCTACGAGCAGTACTTC | CASSLVSYEQYF
TRBJ1-2 | NA | TRBD1 | TRBV29-1 | TGCAGCGTTGGACAGGGGAATGGCTACACCTTC | CSVGQGNGYTF
TRBJ1-4 | NA | NA | TRBV7-9 | TGTGCCAGCAGCCCAACCGGGACAACTAATGAAAAACTGTTTTTT | CASSPTGTTNEKLFF
TRBJ1-1 | NA | NA | TRBV10-3 | TGTGCCATCAGTGAGTTAGGGGAGGAAGCTTTCTTT | CAISELGEEAFF
TRBJ1-1 | once | NA | TRBV30 | TGTGCCTGGAGTTCGGGAGACCACACTGAAGCTTTCTTT | CAWSSGDHTEAFF
TRBJ2-6 | NA | TRBD2 | TRBV28 | TGTGCCAGCACCCCGGGGGGTTCTGGGGCCAACGTCCTGACTTTC | CASTPGGSGANVLTF
TRBJ1-5 | NA | NA | TRBV30 | TGTGCCTGGACCCATGGGGGGAATCAGCCCCAGCATTTT | CAWTHGGNQPQHF
TRBJ2-7 | NA | NA | TRBV7-9 | TGTGCCAGCAGCTTAGCGGCGGGGTACTCCTACGAGCAGTACTTC | CASSLAAGYSYEQYF
TRBJ2-7 | NA | NA | TRBV10-2 | TGCGCCAGCAGTGACAGTCGGGCTAGCAGGTGGGACGAGCAGTACTTC | CASSDSRASRWDEQYF
TRBJ1-1 | few | NA | TRBV6-6 | TGTGCCAGCAGTTACTCTGCCCAAACTACTGAAGCTTTCTTT | CASSYSAQTTEAFF
TRBJ2-6 | NA | NA | TRBV29-1 | TGCAGCGTTGGACTCTCTGGGGCCAACGTCCTGACTTTC | CSVGLSGANVLTF
TRBJ2-7 | NA | NA | TRBV30 | TGTGCCTGGAGTGTGGGCGGGTACGAGCAGTACTTC | CAWSVGGYEQYF
TRBJ1-6 | NA | NA | TRBV30 | TGTGCCTGGAGTGTGGATTTCGCCTATAATTCACCCCTCCACTTT | CAWSVDFAYNSPLHF
TRBJ2-3 | NA | NA | TRBV27 | TGTGCCAGCAGCCAACCAAAGCGGGCAGATACGCAGTATTTT | CASSQPKRADTQYF
TRBJ2-2 | NA | NA | TRBV11-2 | TGTGCCAGCAGCTTTGTCCCCGTAGGGGGGGAGCTGTTTTTT | CASSFVPVGGELFF
TRBJ1-5 | NA | TRBD1 | TRBV29-1 | TGCAGCGCCGCCGTCCCGGGACAGGGGGCGAGAAGCAATCAGCCCCAGCATTTT | CSAAVPGQGARSNQPQHF
TRBJ2-7 | NA | NA | TRBV4-1 | TGCGCCAGCAGCCAAGGTCCACGGACCTCCTACACCCCCTACGAGCAGTACTTC | CASSQGPRTSYTPYEQYF
TRBJ2-5 | few | TRBD1 | TRBV4-1 | TGCGCCAGCAGCCAAGAAAGGGGGCTGGAGACCCAGTACTTC | CASSQERGLETQYF
TRBJ2-3 | NA | NA | TRBV5-1 | TGCGCCAGCAGACCGACAGGCCTCGATTCGAATACGCAGTATTTT | CASRPTGLDSNTQYF
TRBJ2-7 | NA | NA | TRBV29-1 | TGCAGCGTCCGGACAGACTTGTCCTACGAGCAGTACTTC | CSVRTDLSYEQYF
TRBJ2-3 | NA | TRBD2 | TRBV30 | TGTGCCTGGAGTGACACGGGGGGAACAGATACGCAGTATTTT | CAWSDTGGTDTQYF
TRBJ1-2 | NA | NA | TRBV15 | TGTGCCACCAGCAGAGTCATAAGGGAGCGGGACTATGGCTACACCTTC | CATSRVIRERDYGYTF
TRBJ1-2 | NA | NA | TRBV30 | TGTGCCTGGAGTGGGGGTAACTATGGCTACACCTTC | CAWSGGNYGYTF